This T cell receptor beta chain was recovered during a study of blood T cell repertoires in COVID-19. Study context: Sites across the United States, Italy and Spain contributed samples from acute and convalescent COVID-19. Nucleic acid was either cDNA or gDNA, and it came from T cells, B-cell-depleted T cells, or PBMCs.

Seattle patient enrollment occurred during active infection, with longitudinal follow-up thereafter. Trimming cost V 1 base and J 4 bases, with 25 bases left between them. The CDR3 loop spans 19 amino acids. Germline lookup yields CDR1 LGHDT and CDR2 YNNKEL (reference sequence). Per the authors' pipeline: Amplification from reference gene primers served as the basis for estimated nucleated cell counts. Sequenced by immunoSEQ multiplex PCR; TCRdb stores in-frame clones only, minus some. The V and J calls and clone size were taken over from that table, and D and trimming were inferred from the DNA. In the table there are over 200,000 clones, just over 85% of which are singletons.

The V call is TRBV3-1 (or the pseudogene TRBV3-2), the J call TRBJ1-1; D gene uncertain. The specimen was peripheral blood. The source of this sequence is a man aged 45-60 years with COVID-19, enrolled during active disease. This chain's CDR3 is CASSQAESDMAPMTTEAFF. As DNA, the CDR3 is TGTGCCAGCAGCCAAGCGGAATCTGACATGGCACCCATGACCACTGAAGCTTTCTTT.